The 24 T cell receptor beta chains below were found in one sample sequenced in a study of T cell repertoires in cytomegalovirus infection. Their recognized antigens are unknown. TCRdb independently ran MiXCR on the reads; one entry per CDR3 protein. This sample has 750,000 to 950,000 distinct CDR3 sequences; about 28% occur once, and the top ten carry around 12%. Sequenced material: cultured CD8+ T cells from PBMCs, taken from culture after CMV antigen stimulation. Receptor source: a human donor in good health (CMV status not recorded). Some clones in this sample may be carry-over from other donors' samples.

The rearrangement joins TRBV6-1 to TRBJ2-5, with D unresolved. Trimming removed 1 base at V and 3 bases at J, with 9 bases between. The CDR3 consists of 14 residues. Germline V gene data show CDR1 as MNHNS and CDR2 as SASEGT. The CDR3 is CASSEGRKKETQYF. The CDR3 nucleotides are TGTGCCAGCAGTGAAGGCAGGAAAAAAGAGACCCAGTACTTC.

This clonotype was observed a handful of times. The rearrangement joins TRBV4-2 to TRBJ1-1, with D possibly being TRBD1 (6 bases). CDR3 length: 17 residues. Germline-derived CDR1 and CDR2 are LGHNA and YNFKEQ. V was cut by 0 bases and J by 0 bases, with 14 bases left in between. The CDR3 region is CASSQELGAPLNTEAFF. CDR3 nucleotides: TGTGCCAGCAGCCAAGAACTGGGGGCCCCACTGAACACTGAAGCTTTCTTT.

This rearrangement joins TRBV7-6 to TRBJ2-2; D is unresolved. This CDR3 is 15 amino acids long. Trimming shortened V by 3 bases and J by 1 base, and 9 bases separated the two germline ends. Germline assignment: CDR1 SGHVS and CDR2 FNYEAQ. The CDR3 DNA follows: TGTGCCAGCAGCTTGGTGAAGGAGAACACCGGGGAGCTGTTTTTT. It translates to CASSLVKENTGELFF.

The V gene is TRBV27, the J gene TRBJ1-4; D gene ambiguous. The CDR3 is 14 amino acids. The V end lost 5 bases, the J end lost 5 bases, and 12 bases lay between the germline ends. Per germline, CDR1 MNHEY and CDR2 SMNVEV (reference sequence). CDR3 sequence reads: CASSKLPLNEKLFF. CDR3 coding DNA: TGTGCCAGCAGTAAACTCCCACTCAATGAAAAACTGTTTTTT.

The rearrangement uses TRBV5-1 and TRBJ2-5, with 9 nucleotides matching TRBD2. Unmatched junction bases numbered 13, after V lost 5 bases and J lost 5 bases. The germline V gene has CDR1 SGHRS and CDR2 YFSETQ. The CDR3 runs to 16 residues. CDR3 coding DNA: TGCGCCAGCAGTTCGTCGGGGCGGGGGGGCCGCGAGACCCAGTACTTC. This encodes CASSSSGRGGRETQYF.

The chain has TRBV6-5 and TRBJ1-2; D gene uncertain. CDR1 MNHEY and CDR2 SVGAGI come from the germline V gene. The CDR3 is 15 residues long. V gave up 0 bases and J gave up 4 bases, with 12 bases separating them. Written as DNA, the CDR3 is TGTGCCAGCAGTTACTCGATGAGTGGGCTCTATGGCTACACCTTC. This sequence encodes CASSYSMSGLYGYTF.

The V gene is TRBV14, the J gene TRBJ2-5, with D unclear. Germline CDR1 and CDR2: SGHDN and FVKESK. The CDR3 consists of 13 residues. V lost 2 bases and J lost 5, with 9 bases in between. Here the CDR3 DNA reads TGTGCCAGCAGCCAACTCGTGGGGGAGACCCAGTACTTC. Its translation: CASSQLVGETQYF.

The table lists this clonotype with many counts. The V and J genes are TRBV7-6 and TRBJ2-5; D possibly corresponds to TRBD1 (6 bases). The V gene's germline CDR1 is SGHVS and CDR2 FNYEAQ. The CDR3 has 17 amino acids. V lost 8 bases and J 5 bases, leaving 27 bases between the germline ends. CDR3 loop: CASRTRLGVQGFETQYF. Here the CDR3 DNA reads TGTGCCAGCCGTACTCGCCTGGGGGTTCAGGGGTTTGAGACCCAGTACTTC.

V usage is TRBV2 and J usage is TRBJ1-1; TRBD1 might be the D (5 bases). The germline CDR1 and CDR2 sequences are SNHLY and FYNNEI. CDR3 size: 15 residues. The V and J ends lost 3 bases and 1 base respectively, with 12 bases between them. CDR3 DNA: TGTGCCAGCAGTGAGCAGGGCAGGCAGAACACTGAAGCTTTCTTT. It yields the protein CASSEQGRQNTEAFF.

A few counts support this clonotype. This sequence joins TRBV10-3 and TRBJ1-2, with a possible D match to TRBD1 (6 bases). Germline V gene lookup returns CDR1 ENHRY and CDR2 SYGVKD. Trimming took 6 bases from V and 4 from J, leaving 15 bases between them. This CDR3 comprises 14 residues. CDR3 sequence reads: CAIREDRKGYGYTF. In nucleotides, the CDR3 is TGTGCCATCAGAGAAGACAGGAAGGGCTATGGCTACACCTTC.

The chain recombines TRBV20-1 with TRBJ2-1; D uncertain. The germline V gene encodes CDR1 DFQATT and CDR2 SNEGSKA (reference sequence). Trimming took off 4 bases at V and 2 bases at J, with 6 bases between the two ends. The CDR3 has 12 residues. The CDR3 DNA sequence: TGCAGTGCTACAGTGACCTACAATGAGCAGTTCTTC. It codes for CSATVTYNEQFF.

Many counts were recorded for this clonotype. V is TRBV7-9 and J is TRBJ2-7; the D is unclear. The CDR3 consists of 12 residues. The V gene lost 5 bases and the J gene lost 2 bases, with 7 bases spanning the gap. Germline values: CDR1 SEHNR, CDR2 FQNEAQ (reference sequence). The DNA for the CDR3 is TGTGCCAGCAGCGTCGGAACCTACGAGCAGTACTTC. Translated: CASSVGTYEQYF. Drawing the rest from reference TRBV7-9 and TRBJ2-7, the complete variable domain is DTGVSQNPRHKITKRGQNVTFRCDPISEHNRLYWYRQTLGQGPEFLTYFQNEAQLEKSRLLSDRFSAERPKGSFSTLEIQRTEQGDSAMYLCASSVGTYEQYFGPGTRLTVT.

There are a few counts of this clonotype. The gene calls are TRBV4-3 and TRBJ1-3; possible D gene TRBD1, 5 bases. The CDR3 loop spans 16 amino acids. Germline V lookup: CDR1 LGHNA, CDR2 YSLEER. Trimming removed 0 bases from V and 4 bases from J, with 13 bases in between. The CDR3 DNA is TGCGCCAGCAGCCAAGATAGTCAGGGATTCGGAAACACCATATATTTT. This codes for CASSQDSQGFGNTIYF.

In its sample, this clonotype was seen a few times. This rearrangement joins TRBV4-1 to TRBJ2-1; TRBD2 agrees at 10 bases. Germline trimming cut 4 bases from V and 4 bases from J; bases unmatched to any gene: 7. The CDR3 totals 16 residues. Looked up from germline, CDR1 is MGHRA and CDR2 is YSYEKL. Here the CDR3 reads CASSPFSGGEYNEQFF. DNA for the CDR3: TGCGCCAGCAGCCCCTTCAGCGGGGGGGAATACAATGAGCAGTTCTTC.

The V gene is TRBV27, the J gene TRBJ2-1; D not certain. CDR3 size: 15 residues. V was trimmed by 5 bases and J by 0 bases, leaving 11 bases between them. Germline CDR1 and CDR2: MNHEY and SMNVEV (reference sequence). The CDR3 is CASSQTASSYNEQFF. In nucleotides, the CDR3 is TGTGCCAGCAGTCAGACTGCTAGCTCCTACAATGAGCAGTTCTTC.

The chain carries TRBV27 and TRBJ2-7; D is possibly TRBD2 (6 bases). The V end was cut by 5 bases, the J end by 0 bases, with 20 bases between. Germline V gene data show CDR1 as MNHEY and CDR2 as SMNVEV (reference sequence). This CDR3 is 17 amino acids long. The CDR3, as DNA: TGTGCCAGCAGTCCTTTTAGCGGAAAGACCCCCTCCTACGAGCAGTACTTC. Translation: CASSPFSGKTPSYEQYF.

This clonotype was seen at least ten times. The rearrangement joins TRBV27 to TRBJ2-7; the D gene is possibly TRBD2 (6 bases). This CDR3 comprises 13 residues. The germline V gene has CDR1 MNHEY and CDR2 SMNVEV (reference sequence). Trimming left V 1 base short and J 6 bases short, with 10 bases between. The CDR3 region has the DNA TGTGCCAGCAGTTTATGGTCCGGGGGCGAGCAGTACTTC. Translation: CASSLWSGGEQYF.

The chain is built from TRBV28 and TRBJ1-2; TRBD1 matches at 9 bases. The CDR3 has 15 amino acids. Germline V CDR1 and CDR2: MDHEN, SYDVKM. V shed 5 bases, J shed 3 bases, and the junction held 7 bases outside the gene matches. CDR3 coding DNA: TGTGCCAGCAGTCTCACGACAGGGGGGTACTATGGCTACACCTTC. This codes for CASSLTTGGYYGYTF.

CDR3 loop: CASSLGDRGPANYGYTF. The DNA of the CDR3 is TGTGCCAGCAGCTTAGGGGACAGGGGGCCGGCTAACTATGGCTACACCTTC. This sequence joins TRBV7-9 and TRBJ1-2, with TRBD1 identical over 12 bases. V lost 1 base and J lost 0; bases outside the gene matches: 3. Germline CDR1 reads SEHNR; CDR2 reads FQNEAQ (reference sequence). The CDR3 spans 17 residues.

The chain links TRBV7-9 to TRBJ1-2; D not resolved. This CDR3 is 12 amino acids long. V was shortened by 4 bases and J by 6 bases, with 9 bases between the two germline ends. Germline CDR1 is SEHNR and CDR2 is FQNEAQ (reference sequence). The CDR3 nucleotides are TGTGCCAGCAGCTCATCCACAAATGGCTACACCTTC. This encodes CASSSSTNGYTF.

The chain links TRBV7-3 to TRBJ2-5; TRBD2 matches 8 bases. The CDR3 contains 16 residues. Per the germline V gene, CDR1 is SGHTA and CDR2 is FQGTGA. The J segment lost 2 bases and the V segment lost 2 bases, leaving 7 bases of the junction unmatched. CDR3: CASSLRGGLSQETQYF. The CDR3 DNA is TGTGCCAGCAGCTTACGGGGGGGCTTATCTCAAGAGACCCAGTACTTC. Together with reference TRBV7-3 and TRBJ2-5, the CDR3 gives the full variable domain: GAGVSQTPSNKVTEKGKYVELRCDPISGHTALYWYRQSLGQGPEFLIYFQGTGAADDSGLPNDRFFAVRPEGSVSTLKIQRTERGDSAVYLCASSLRGGLSQETQYFGPGTRLLVL.

This chain links TRBV3-1 with TRBJ2-5; TRBD2 matches at 9 bases. Germline V CDR1 and CDR2: LGHDT, YNNKEL (reference sequence). With 2 bases clipped from V and 5 bases from J, the junction kept 12 bases outside the gene matches. This CDR3 has 17 amino acids. This CDR3 is CASSQKSIAGGRETQYF. The CDR3 coding sequence is TGTGCCAGCAGCCAAAAGTCCATTGCGGGGGGGCGCGAGACCCAGTACTTC.

This clonotype was seen more than once but under ten times. The V gene is TRBV2, the J gene TRBJ1-1, with a possible D match to TRBD1 (6 bases). The CDR3 consists of 10 residues. From germline, CDR1 is SNHLY and CDR2 FYNNEI. V shed 8 bases and J shed 11 bases, with 12 bases lying between them. The CDR3 reads CASRGQSAFF. In DNA, the CDR3 is TGTGCCAGCCGAGGACAGTCTGCTTTCTTT.

There are a few counts of this clonotype. A read error may account for a junction end that differs from germline. The gene calls are TRBV7-6 and TRBJ1-4, with D unclear. There are 18 residues in the CDR3. In germline, CDR1 is SGHVS, CDR2 FNYEAQ. The chain's CDR3 is CANSLAMGSGGTNEKLFF. DNA for the CDR3: TGTGCCAACAGCTTAGCGATGGGGTCGGGTGGAACTAATGAAAAACTGTTTTTT.